These 25 T cell receptor beta chains came from one sample sequenced in a study of blood T cell repertoires in COVID-19. Using immunoSEQ multiplex PCR, the repertoire was profiled, and TCRdb retains in-frame clones only, with some absent. Of tens of thousands of clones listed, approximately 70% were seen once; the top ten hold roughly 8.8%. Sample: peripheral blood. Every receptor here comes from a woman aged 70-85 years with acute or convalescent COVID-19.

The V gene is TRBV5-1, the J gene TRBJ2-1; D may be TRBD2 (5 bases). CDR3 size: 16 residues. Trimming shortened V by 0 bases and J by 6 bases, and 16 bases separated the two germline ends. Germline CDR1 and CDR2: SGHRS and YFSETQ. DNA for the CDR3: TGCGCCAGCAGCTTGGGCGGCGGGTGGGCCGCCAATGAGCAGTTCTTC. Protein: CASSLGGGWAANEQFF.

CDR3 DNA: TGTGCCAGCCTCTATTCCATGGAGGATGGCTACACCTTC. Translated: CASLYSMEDGYTF. This sequence joins TRBV2 and TRBJ1-2; D gene ambiguous. Germline V gene lookup returns CDR1 SNHLY and CDR2 FYNNEI. V was pared by 8 bases and J by 6 bases, with 16 bases between. This CDR3 contains 13 residues.

The rearrangement joins TRBV30 to TRBJ1-1; no definite D call. Germline CDR1 GTSNPN, CDR2 SVGIG (reference sequence). With 0 bases removed from V and 3 bases from J, the gap between germline ends came to 11 bases. This CDR3 is 14 amino acids long. The CDR3 DNA reads as TGTGCCTGGAGTGTCGTTTCGGGGTACACTGAAGCTTTCTTT. Its translation: CAWSVVSGYTEAFF. The entire variable domain, with the rest obtained from reference TRBV30 and TRBJ1-1, is as follows: SQTIHQWPATLVQPVGSPLSLECTVEGTSNPNLYWYRQAAGRGLQLLFYSVGIGQISSEVPQNLSASRPQDRQFILSSKKLLLSDSGFYLCAWSVVSGYTEAFFGQGTRLTVV.

This chain connects TRBV2 to TRBJ2-7, with a tentative D call TRBD2 (6 bases). Per the germline V gene, CDR1 is SNHLY and CDR2 is FYNNEI. CDR3 length: 12 residues. V lost 6 bases and J 4 bases, leaving 10 bases between the germline ends. DNA of the CDR3: TGTGCCAGCAGCCGACGGGGGTACGAGCAGTACTTC. Protein product: CASSRRGYEQYF. Full variable domain (rest looked up from reference TRBV2 and TRBJ2-7): EPEVTQTPSHQVTQMGQEVILRCVPISNHLYFYWYRQILGQKVEFLVSFYNNEISEKSEIFDDQFSVERPDGSNFTLKIRSTKLEDSAMYFCASSRRGYEQYFGPGTRLTVT.

The chain has TRBV6-5 and TRBJ2-7; 9 bases agree with TRBD1. The junction had 9 bases not matched to a gene; V was cut back by 3 bases and J by 6 bases. CDR1 is MNHEY and CDR2 is SVGAGI in the germline V gene. The CDR3 is 15 amino acids. The CDR3 spells CASSYRDRVLGEQYF. Written as DNA, the CDR3 is TGTGCCAGCAGTTATCGGGACAGGGTGCTAGGCGAGCAGTACTTC.

This clone was observed once. V gene TRBV5-1 combines with J gene TRBJ2-7, with D perhaps matching TRBD1 (6 bases). This CDR3 region has 13 residues. The germline gives CDR1 SGHRS, CDR2 YFSETQ. V gave up 2 bases and J gave up 3 bases, with 9 bases separating them. CDR3 amino acids: CASSFEQGYEQYF. The DNA for the CDR3 is TGCGCCAGCAGCTTCGAACAGGGCTACGAGCAGTACTTC.

The rearrangement joins TRBV7-8 to TRBJ2-7; 8 bases match TRBD1. J gave up 6 bases and V 3 bases, and 7 bases lay outside the gene matches. The CDR3 totals 14 residues. Germline V gene sequence: CDR1 SGHVS, CDR2 FQNEAQ. DNA for the CDR3: TGTGCCAGCAGCTTGAGGCAGGGGGCCTCCGAGCAGTACTTC. The encoded protein is CASSLRQGASEQYF.

This sequence joins TRBV7-9 and TRBJ2-3; 7 bases match TRBD1. The ends lost 1 base at V and 5 bases at J; junction bases unmatched: 12. From germline, CDR1 is SEHNR and CDR2 FQNEAQ (reference sequence). The CDR3 sequence is 17 residues long. CDR3 DNA: TGTGCCAGCAGCTTAGAAAGGGGGCGCGGAATAGTAGATACGCAGTATTTT. Protein product: CASSLERGRGIVDTQYF.

V gene TRBV6-2 or TRBV6-3 combines with J gene TRBJ2-7; D is possibly TRBD2 (5 bases). The CDR3 has 10 residues. V was pared by 6 bases and J by 12 bases, with 12 bases between. The germline V gene encodes CDR1 MNHEY and CDR2 SVGEGT. CDR3 sequence (DNA): TGTGCCAGCAGCGACGGGGAAACGTACTTC. Translated, it gives CASSDGETYF.

The chain employs TRBV5-1 and TRBJ1-1; D not certain. The V end was cut by 0 bases, the J end by 0 bases, with 9 bases between. Germline CDR1 is SGHRS and CDR2 is YFSETQ. This CDR3 has 15 amino acids. In nucleotides, the CDR3 is TGCGCCAGCAGCTTGGATCCAGGAATGAACACTGAAGCTTTCTTT. Translated: CASSLDPGMNTEAFF.

The J gene is TRBJ1-3, the V gene TRBV11-1; a possible D gene is TRBD1 (5 bases). Trimming cost V 11 bases and J 0 bases, with 11 bases left between them. The CDR3 spans 13 residues. Germline CDR1 is SGHAT and CDR2 is FQDESV (reference sequence). The chain's CDR3 is CAVAGSSGNTIYF. The CDR3 DNA is TGTGCCGTCGCAGGGTCCTCTGGAAACACCATATATTTT.

The DNA of the CDR3 is TGTGCCAGCACCTCGTACGGGGAGCCGACCGGGGAGCTGTTTTTT. This translates into CASTSYGEPTGELFF. This chain uses TRBV28 with TRBJ2-2; D may be TRBD2 (5 bases). The CDR3 covers 15 residues. The germline V and J ends were trimmed by 7 bases and 5 bases, with 17 bases remaining between them. The germline V gene has CDR1 MDHEN and CDR2 SYDVKM. The full variable domain, rest sourced from reference TRBV28 and TRBJ2-2, is DVKVTQSSRYLVKRTGEKVFLECVQDMDHENMFWYRQDPGLGLRLIYFSYDVKMKEKGDIPEGYSVSREKKERFSLILESASTNQTSMYLCASTSYGEPTGELFFGEGSRLTVL.

The chain carries TRBV28 and TRBJ1-2; TRBD1 agrees at 7 bases. CDR1 is MDHEN, CDR2 SYDVKM, per germline. The CDR3 contains 14 residues. With V trimmed by 6 bases and J by 5 bases, 9 bases remained unmatched. The CDR3 bases are TGTGCCAGCAGCACTCAAAGGGGGCATTATGGCTACACCTTC. It specifies CASSTQRGHYGYTF.

The chain has TRBV6-5 and TRBJ1-5, with TRBD1 matching over 9 bases. The V and J ends lost 5 bases and 8 bases, in that order; junction bases with no gene match: 7. In germline, CDR1 is MNHEY, CDR2 SVGAGI. The CDR3 length is 14 residues. CDR3 DNA: TGTGCCAGCAGTCCCACAGGGGGCGGCAAGCCCCAGCATTTT. Its translation: CASSPTGGGKPQHF.

This clone is medium-sized. This chain links TRBV9 with TRBJ2-5; perhaps TRBD2 as D (5 bases). V was shortened by 1 base and J by 2 bases, with 9 bases between the two germline ends. Per germline, CDR1 SGDLS and CDR2 YYNGEE. The CDR3 is made up of 14 amino acids. The chain's CDR3 is CASSVSGSQETQYF. The CDR3 bases are TGTGCCAGCAGCGTATCGGGGTCACAAGAGACCCAGTACTTC.

The genes are TRBV6-5 and TRBJ2-1, with TRBD2 matching over 9 bases. V shed 0 bases and J 5 bases; nucleotides not matched to a gene: 5. The germline CDR1 and CDR2 sequences are MNHEY and SVGAGI. The CDR3 runs 16 residues. CDR3 amino acids: CASSYSSGRRDNEQFF. The CDR3 coding sequence is TGTGCCAGCAGTTACTCTAGCGGGAGACGGGACAATGAGCAGTTCTTC.

V usage is TRBV4-3 and J usage is TRBJ2-5; D uncertain. The germline V and J ends were trimmed by 3 bases and 0 bases, with 11 bases remaining between them. The CDR3 totals 15 residues. CDR1 LGHNA and CDR2 YSLEER come from the germline V gene. CDR3 region: CASSQRPGYQETQYF. The DNA of the CDR3 is TGCGCCAGCAGCCAGAGACCCGGGTACCAAGAGACCCAGTACTTC.

This rearrangement joins TRBV9 to TRBJ1-1, with D possibly being TRBD1 (5 bases). Trimming cost V 4 bases and J 7 bases, with 14 bases left between them. CDR3 length: 13 amino acids. Germline loops: CDR1 SGDLS, CDR2 YYNGEE. For the CDR3, the DNA is TGTGCCAGCAGCCCCCCGGGGGAACGTGAAGCTTTCTTT. Protein: CASSPPGEREAFF.

The rearrangement joins TRBV3-1 (or the pseudogene TRBV3-2) to TRBJ2-2; TRBD2 matches at 11 bases. The V segment lost 4 bases and the J segment 5 bases; nucleotides outside the gene matches: 3. Germline V gene lookup returns CDR1 LGHDT and CDR2 YNNKEL (reference sequence). The CDR3 runs 15 residues. The CDR3 nucleotides are TGTGCCAGCAGCCCCGGGACTAGCGGTACCGGGGAGCTGTTTTTT. As protein: CASSPGTSGTGELFF.

The chain uses TRBV20-1 and TRBJ1-3, with 10 positions matching TRBD1. From germline, CDR1 is DFQATT and CDR2 SNEGSKA (reference sequence). The CDR3 sequence is 15 residues long. J gave up 2 bases and V 3 bases, and 4 bases lay outside the gene matches. CDR3 loop: CSASRGQGTGNTIYF. In nucleotides, the CDR3 is TGCAGTGCTAGTCGGGGACAGGGGACTGGAAACACCATATATTTT.

This clone was counted once. This chain links TRBV2 with TRBJ1-3; D unclear. This CDR3 spans 14 amino acids. Germline V lookup: CDR1 SNHLY, CDR2 FYNNEI. Trimming pared 4 bases from V and 5 bases from J, leaving 12 bases between. CDR3 region: CASSVGRLRNTIYF. The CDR3 DNA sequence: TGTGCCAGCAGTGTCGGCAGGCTCAGAAACACCATATATTTT.

V and J are TRBV6-5 and TRBJ1-2; no definite D call. V lost 2 bases and J 5 bases, leaving 15 bases between the germline ends. The germline gives CDR1 MNHEY, CDR2 SVGAGI. The CDR3 runs 15 residues. In DNA form, the CDR3 reads TGTGCCAGCAGTTACGGAGCAGCCAGTCCGTATGGCTACACCTTC. Translated, it gives CASSYGAASPYGYTF.

The CDR3 nucleotides are TGTGCCAGCAGCGTAGACGGGGGGGCAGAGACCCAGTACTTC. It translates to CASSVDGGAETQYF. V is TRBV7-3 and J is TRBJ2-5; TRBD2 agrees at 8 bases. The CDR3 sequence is 14 residues long. The junction had 6 bases not matched to a gene; V was cut back by 5 bases and J by 4 bases. CDR1 is SGHTA and CDR2 is FQGTGA in the germline V gene.

A few counts support this clone. CDR3 region: CASSPRGGVTQYF. The CDR3 nucleotides are TGTGCCAGCAGCCCAAGGGGAGGAGTAACGCAGTATTTT. The chain has TRBV9 and TRBJ2-3, with D possibly being TRBD2 (6 bases). In germline, CDR1 is SGDLS, CDR2 YYNGEE. CDR3 size: 13 residues. V was trimmed by 4 bases and J by 9 bases, leaving 15 bases between them.

The table lists this clone with a count of one. The genes are TRBV5-6 and TRBJ1-1; 10 bases line up with TRBD1. CDR1 is SGHDT, CDR2 YYEEEE, per germline. V trimming: 4 bases; J trimming: 7 bases; junction bases outside the gene matches: 4. The CDR3 consists of 13 residues. This CDR3 is CASSPGTGVEAFF. For the CDR3, the DNA is TGTGCCAGCAGCCCCGGGACAGGGGTTGAAGCTTTCTTT.